This T cell receptor beta chain is drawn from a study of graft-versus-host responses after intestinal transplantation (dated by TCRdb to the early 2020s). At the level of the whole study: Multivisceral, liver-intestinal, or isolated intestinal transplants were received by the recipients. Rather than being sequenced by the commercial service, samples from a few later patients were sequenced in-house on an Illumina MiSeq and processed with MiXCR. A peak of at least 4% donor T cells among recipient peripheral blood mononuclear cells was the definition used for donor T cell macrochimerism. Anti-thymocyte globulin induction was given to all recipients, followed by maintenance tacrolimus and steroids for two to four years. The cohort enrolled approximately 24 intestinal transplant recipients including one retransplant, and a few patients lacking pretransplant specimens were excluded. Alloreactive clones were identified by sequencing pre-transplant mixed lymphocyte reaction products and comparing these products with unstimulated pre-transplant donor and recipient T cells. After intestinal transplantation, graft-versus-host and host-versus-graft alloreactive T cell clones in the graft, circulation and bone marrow were tracked using bulk TCR-beta CDR3 sequencing. The paper as a whole reports these results and caveats: GvH clones were detected in recipient bone marrow, and some appeared earlier in ileal mucosa or blood, consistent with an intestinal mucosal origin. In the allografts of patients with donor T cell macrochimerism, GvH to HvG T cell clonal ratios were high. The relatively low number and heterogeneity of intestinal transplant patients limited the conclusions. Early after transplant, declines in HvG clones were associated with peak levels of circulating GvH clones.

In light of the paper, this sample's time point label describes: cells obtained before transplantation from donor or recipient. CD3+CD4+ and CD3+CD8+ populations were FACS-sorted from unstimulated pre-transplant donor and recipient cells taken from spleen or lymph nodes. The library came from the immunoSEQ multiplex PCR assay. For most patients, genomic DNA was isolated with the Qiagen DNeasy Blood and Tissue Kit and sent frozen to Adaptive Biotechnologies for TCR sequencing. For most patients, high-throughput TCR-beta CDR3 sequencing of genomic DNA was performed by Adaptive Biotechnologies. For the original study's pipeline: TCR sequencing data were retrieved from Adaptive's ImmunoSEQ software for roughly 20 patients, whereas three other patients were processed with MiXCR and VDJtools. To correct CD4 versus CD8 sorting errors, any sequence found in both subsets at a frequency ratio below 5:1 was removed. CDR3 nucleotide sequences shared between donor and recipient were removed because their origin could not be assigned. At least 2-fold expansion over unstimulated cells and a minimum CFSE-low frequency of 0.002% (template counts) or 0.001% (read counts) were required for clones to be classified as alloreactive. Mappable clones were those detected in sequenced pre-transplant spleen, lymph node, or MLR CFSE-low populations of the donor or recipient. The cumulative frequency of alloreactive clones was calculated as a percentage of all sequences, weighted by copy number. Held by TCRdb, this immuneACCESS table contains in-frame sequences only and omits some clones. Under half of the omission traces to an unresolved V gene where checked; the cause of the rest is unknown. For V, J and clone size, that table is used; D and trimming come from the DNA. For this sample there are some 41,000 clones; 90% to 95% appear just once. The ten largest clones add up to more than 0.45% of the sample.

The V end gives up 3 bases and the J end 3 bases, leaving 11 bases in the junction not matched to a gene. Including cysteine and phenylalanine, the CDR3 has 17 amino acids. The kept DNA is CDR3 alone, 51 bases in frame from the first base. Based on the germline V gene, the CDR1 and CDR2 sequences are SGHTA and FQGNSA. About this clone: Its antigen is currently not known. No base qualities exist here, and no much larger clone lies one base off it.

This material consisted of unstimulated CD8+ T cells sorted from spleen or lymph node cells, taken before transplant. This receptor chain uses TRBV7-2 and TRBJ2-3; 8 junctional bases match TRBD1. This sequence originates from a human donor who was the organ donor for an intestinal transplant. The CDR3 sequence is CASSFGQGGFGTDTQYF. The DNA sequence is given as TGTGCCAGCAGCTTCGGACAGGGAGGTTTCGGGACAGATACGCAGTATTTT.